This T cell receptor (beta chain) was profiled in a study of blood T cell repertoires in COVID-19 (dated by TCRdb to between 2020 and 2021). Background on the whole study: Collaborator samples came from the United States, Italy and Spain and covered acute and convalescent phases of COVID-19. Subjects who had been exposed to COVID-19, were actively infected with it, or had recovered from it provided the deeply sampled blood TCRbeta repertoires that made up the dataset. The material from the prospective study consisted of cDNA or gDNA derived from T cells, B-cell-depleted T cells, or PBMCs. Where available, HLA class I and class II types were taken from metadata supplied by the sample provider and were not determined by assay-based typing. The repertoires were released in a freely available public database meant as a resource for research on the immune response to SARS-CoV-2. The sample metadata nearly always contained a de-identified subject ID, COVID-19 status, age in years and sex. The samples were drawn from two sources: the first 160 participants of the ongoing ImmuneRACE study, and fewer than 1,500 subjects contributed by 6 global collaborators. Paper-wide results and their limitations: Clinical and demographic metadata were provided uncurated, with the amount varying by source and participant.

In the prospective study, participants were roughly 18 to 100 years old, resided in fewer than 25 geographic areas of the United States, and were enrolled through a virtual design. To assign participants to cohorts, the prospective study relied on clinical history that participants themselves reported in a screening survey and a study questionnaire. Recovered participants in ImmuneRACE Cohort 3 were defined by two consecutive negative NP/OP PCR tests, clearance by a healthcare professional, or resolution of symptoms. Mobile phlebotomists in the prospective study collected whole blood, serum and a nasopharyngeal or oropharyngeal swab from every participant. Over a roughly 2-month period, participants in the prospective study had the option of providing additional blood draws and questionnaires. Before DNA extraction, prospective study blood samples were shipped either frozen or at room temperature.

About this clone: Its specific antigen is unknown. Nothing much larger sits one base from this clone, and base qualities are not available.

V loses 6 bases, J loses 7 bases, and the germline ends lie 18 bases apart. Including cysteine and phenylalanine, the CDR3 has 15 amino acids. Just CDR3 DNA is preserved here, 45 bases in frame from base 1. Looking up the germline V gene yields CDR1 ENHRY and CDR2 SYGVKD. TCRbeta CDR3 regions were amplified from genomic DNA using the immunoSEQ Assay, a bias-controlled multiplex PCR. The authors' analysis ran thus. Nucleated cell counts per sample were estimated from amplification of reference gene primers within the assay. To quantify the absolute abundance of each unique TCRbeta CDR3 rearrangement, sequence reads were collapsed and filtered. For each sample, productive Simpson clonality was calculated as the square root of Simpson's diversity index across productive rearrangements. Entries here come from immuneACCESS through TCRdb and include only in-frame sequences with V and J called. Some clones fail to appear in such tables; in the studies checked, an unresolved V gene covers under half of the shortfall, and the cause of the remainder is unknown. V, J and clone size are taken as reported in that table, and D and trimming were inferred from the DNA itself. Counted in this sample were 140,000 or so clones; more than 75% of them appeared once. Together, the top ten hold about 11% of the sample.

This receptor was identified in a man aged 55-75 years who had recovered from COVID-19. What was sequenced was PBMCs or T cells enriched from blood (not recorded which). This chain joins TRBV10-3 to TRBJ2-2, with TRBD2 perhaps the D gene, on 5 matching bases. This receptor carries the CDR3 CAIRGEVQQHGELFF. At the DNA level, the sequence is TGTGCCATCAGGGGAGAGGTTCAGCAGCACGGGGAGCTGTTTTTT.